A selection of T cell receptor beta chains follows, all from one sample in a study of T-cell reconstitution after alpha-beta-depleted transplantation in children. TCRdb called the PCR reads again in MiXCR, with one record for every CDR3 protein. The table lists about 980,000 distinct CDR3 sequences, about 31% of them singletons. This specimen was PBMCs, mostly from graft donor cells, taken 360 days after TCRalphabeta/CD19-depleted stem cell transplant. These receptor sequences come from a boy under two years old who had a stem cell transplant for SCID, so the T cells may come from the graft donor. Both conserved end residues are part of each CDR3. D genes are given only for firm matches. Expanded clones get a size class; other rows say once, few or many, or leave the size out.

clone_size | j_call | v_call | d_call | cdr3_aa | cdr3_nt
few | TRBJ1-1 | TRBV12-3/TRBV12-4 | NA | CASSLVDDMNTEAFF | TGTGCCAGCAGTTTGGTGGATGATATGAACACTGAAGCTTTCTTT
once | TRBJ1-5 | TRBV20-1 | NA | CSARGGALADQPQHF | TGCAGTGCCCGAGGCGGGGCTTTAGCGGACCAGCCCCAGCATTTT
NA | TRBJ2-5 | TRBV29-1 | TRBD2 | CSVDGGQETQYF | TGCAGCGTTGACGGGGGGCAAGAGACCCAGTACTTC
many | TRBJ2-7 | TRBV6-5 | TRBD1 | CASSYGQGPYEQYF | TGTGCCAGCAGTTACGGACAGGGACCCTACGAGCAGTACTTC
NA | TRBJ1-1 | TRBV20-1 | NA | CSALRDLQRNTEAFF | TGCAGTGCTCTCCGGGACCTGCAGAGGAACACTGAAGCTTTCTTT
NA | TRBJ2-1 | TRBV6-1 | NA | CASSEGGVAYNEQFF | TGTGCCAGCAGTGAAGGGGGGGTGGCCTACAATGAGCAGTTCTTC
NA | TRBJ2-7 | TRBV18 | TRBD1 | CASSPGQDRGTGEQYF | TGTGCCAGCTCACCGGGGCAGGACAGGGGTACGGGCGAGCAGTACTTC
NA | TRBJ1-4 | TRBV5-1 | NA | CASSPGTKGLTNEKLFF | TGCGCCAGCAGCCCGGGGACAAAGGGTCTCACTAATGAAAAACTGTTTTTT
few | TRBJ1-3 | TRBV12-3/TRBV12-4 | NA | CASRAWNTIYF | TGTGCCAGCAGGGCTTGGAACACCATATATTTT
NA | TRBJ2-1 | TRBV29-1 | TRBD2 | CSVVGEGRTGLNEQFF | TGCAGCGTTGTGGGGGAGGGCAGGACCGGGCTCAATGAGCAGTTCTTC
NA | TRBJ2-3 | TRBV28 | NA | CASSEYRGGPDTQYF | TGTGCCAGCTCTGAATACAGGGGAGGTCCGGATACGCAGTATTTT
NA | TRBJ1-1 | TRBV5-1 | NA | CASSFGDILLGAYTEAFF | TGCGCCAGCAGCTTCGGGGACATACTATTAGGGGCCTACACTGAAGCTTTCTTT
NA | TRBJ2-3 | TRBV29-1 | NA | CSVGPDTQYF | TGCAGCGTTGGGCCAGATACGCAGTATTTT
once | TRBJ1-4 | TRBV11-1 | TRBD1 | CASSSPRGRPATHLNEKLFF | TGTGCCAGCAGCTCCCCGAGGGGGCGCCCAGCCACCCACCTTAATGAAAAACTGTTTTTT
few | TRBJ2-3 | TRBV20-1 | NA | CSATQGFVDTQYF | TGCAGTGCTACACAGGGATTTGTAGATACGCAGTATTTT
NA | TRBJ1-5 | TRBV4-3 | NA | CASSQDSGAVKHF | TGCGCCAGCAGCCAAGACTCCGGGGCGGTAAAGCATTTT
many | TRBJ2-1 | TRBV20-1 | TRBD2 | CSAILAGHSYNEQFF | TGCAGTGCAATACTAGCGGGGCACTCCTACAATGAGCAGTTCTTC
once | TRBJ2-5 | TRBV2 | NA | CASTGATKETQYF | TGTGCCAGCACCGGGGCCACGAAAGAGACCCAGTACTTC
NA | TRBJ2-5 | TRBV10-3 | TRBD2 | CAISALLAGGPETQYF | TGTGCCATCAGTGCCCTGCTAGCGGGGGGGCCAGAGACCCAGTACTTC
NA | TRBJ2-7 | TRBV6-5 | TRBD1 | CASSSSRDRGWYEQYF | TGTGCCAGCAGTTCCTCCCGGGACAGGGGGTGGTACGAGCAGTACTTC
NA | TRBJ2-4 | TRBV7-2 | NA | CASSLVGVSGTKNIQYF | TGTGCCAGCAGCTTAGTGGGCGTGAGCGGAACCAAAAACATTCAGTACTTC
NA | TRBJ2-1 | TRBV2 | NA | CASSVVNRAYNEQFF | TGTGCCAGCAGTGTGGTTAACAGGGCCTACAATGAGCAGTTCTTC
NA | TRBJ2-1 | TRBV4-1 | NA | CASSQGGKVNEQFF | TGCGCCAGCAGCCAAGGGGGTAAGGTTAATGAGCAGTTCTTC
once | TRBJ2-7 | TRBV3-1 | TRBD2 | CACSPGLAGDYEQYF | TGTGCCTGCAGCCCAGGACTAGCGGGGGACTACGAGCAGTACTTC
NA | TRBJ2-5 | TRBV13 | NA | CASSSRGTRGWQETQYF | TGTGCCAGCAGCTCCCGGGGTACCAGGGGCTGGCAAGAGACCCAGTACTTC
NA | TRBJ2-1 | TRBV6-2/TRBV6-3 | TRBD2 | CASTRPRGGSYNEQFF | TGTGCCAGCACCAGACCCCGGGGGGGCTCCTACAATGAGCAGTTCTTC
few | TRBJ2-1 | TRBV5-1 | TRBD1 | CASSIDRGDYNEQFF | TGCGCCAGCAGCATAGACAGGGGGGATTACAATGAGCAGTTCTTC
NA | TRBJ2-5 | TRBV14 | TRBD1 | CASSQLDRNQETQYF | TGTGCCAGCAGCCAACTGGACAGGAACCAAGAGACCCAGTACTTC
NA | TRBJ2-5 | TRBV5-1 | NA | CASSPGDLKQETQYF | TGCGCCAGCAGCCCGGGGGACTTAAAGCAGGAGACCCAGTACTTC
NA | TRBJ2-1 | TRBV5-1 | NA | CASSPGLSPSYNEQFF | TGCGCCAGCAGCCCGGGACTCTCTCCCTCCTACAATGAGCAGTTCTTC
few | TRBJ1-1 | TRBV5-1 | NA | CASSPWSWNTEAFF | TGCGCCAGCAGCCCCTGGAGCTGGAACACTGAAGCTTTCTTT
few | TRBJ2-1 | TRBV12-3/TRBV12-4 | NA | CASSPHLGSYNEQFF | TGTGCCAGCAGTCCCCACCTAGGGTCGTACAATGAGCAGTTCTTC